The 7 T cell receptor beta chains in this list originate from one sample, sequenced in a study of blood T cell repertoires in COVID-19. Libraries were prepared by immunoSEQ multiplex PCR; TCRdb keeps only in-frame clonotypes and omits some of them. In the table there are roughly 120,000 clones, more than 80% of which are singletons. Sequences were obtained from peripheral blood. These receptors all stem from a woman aged 55 to 70 with COVID-19, enrolled during active disease.

The chain is built from TRBV5-6 and TRBJ1-2, with D tentatively TRBD1 (5 bases). Germline V lookup: CDR1 SGHDT, CDR2 YYEEEE. The CDR3 loop spans 12 amino acids. V lost 3 bases to trimming and J lost 4 bases, with 7 bases between them. CDR3 sequence: CASSSTVYGYTF. The CDR3 DNA sequence: TGTGCCAGCAGCTCGACAGTCTATGGCTACACCTTC.

This clone was counted a single time. The chain recombines TRBV6-5 with TRBJ1-4; unclear D gene. This CDR3 is 14 amino acids long. The germline CDR1 and CDR2 sequences are MNHEY and SVGAGI. Trimming removed 6 bases from V and 5 bases from J, with 13 bases in between. CDR3 coding DNA: TGTGCCAGCAGCCCCGGGTCTCTAAATGAAAAACTGTTTTTT. Amino acid sequence: CASSPGSLNEKLFF.

The V and J genes are TRBV19 and TRBJ1-2, with 7 bases fitting TRBD1. Trimming cost V 3 bases and J 7 bases; bases outside gene matches: 23. The CDR3 spans 19 residues. Germline V gives CDR1 LNHDA, CDR2 SQIVND (reference sequence). Written as DNA, the CDR3 is TGTGCCAGTAGTATCTCACTCTTCGGGACAGTCCCGCGGTATGGTGGCTACACCTTC. It is translated as CASSISLFGTVPRYGGYTF.

V gene TRBV5-4 combines with J gene TRBJ2-5; possibly TRBD2 for D (5 bases). The CDR3 sequence is 16 residues long. Trimming left V 6 bases short and J 5 bases short, with 23 bases between. Germline V gene lookup returns CDR1 SGHNT and CDR2 YYREEE (reference sequence). Here the CDR3 reads CASTRTSSGRGETQYF. As DNA, the CDR3 is TGTGCCAGCACCCGAACCTCCTCGGGAAGAGGGGAGACCCAGTACTTC.

The V and J genes are TRBV5-4 and TRBJ1-5; possibly TRBD1 for D (6 bases). Germline CDR1 reads SGHNT; CDR2 reads YYREEE (reference sequence). V was cut by 2 bases and J by 3 bases, with 15 bases left in between. The length of the CDR3 is 16 residues. Here the CDR3 DNA reads TGTGCCAGCAGCTTAACCCAGGGGCTAGACAATCAGCCCCAGCATTTT. Amino acids: CASSLTQGLDNQPQHF. The full variable domain, its missing parts supplied by reference TRBV5-4 and TRBJ1-5, is ETGVTQSPTHLIKTRGQQVTLRCSSQSGHNTVSWYQQALGQGPQFIFQYYREEENGRGNFPPRFSGLQFPNYSSELNVNALELDDSALYLCASSLTQGLDNQPQHFGDGTRLSIL.

The chain is built from TRBV4-1 and TRBJ2-2, with 9 bases that match TRBD1. Trimming took 0 bases from V and 0 from J; bases not matched to a gene: 2. CDR1 is MGHRA, CDR2 YSYEKL, per germline. The CDR3 has 17 residues. The CDR3 DNA reads as TGCGCCAGCAGCCAAGAACACAGGGGGCCGAACACCGGGGAGCTGTTTTTT. Residues: CASSQEHRGPNTGELFF.

The genes are TRBV11-2 and TRBJ2-2, with D possibly being TRBD2 (7 bases). This CDR3 is built from 16 residues. The V end lost 7 bases, the J end lost 0 bases, and 15 bases lay between the germline ends. Germline assignment: CDR1 SGHAT and CDR2 FQNNGV. CDR3 nucleotides: TGTGCCAGCACCCCAAGGGGGGGCCCGAACACCGGGGAGCTGTTTTTT. Translating it yields CASTPRGGPNTGELFF. Together with reference TRBV11-2 and TRBJ2-2, the CDR3 gives the full variable domain: EAGVAQSPRYKIIEKRQSVAFWCNPISGHATLYWYQQILGQGPKLLIQFQNNGVVDDSQLPKDRFSAERLKGVDSTLKIQPAKLEDSAVYLCASTPRGGPNTGELFFGEGSRLTVL.